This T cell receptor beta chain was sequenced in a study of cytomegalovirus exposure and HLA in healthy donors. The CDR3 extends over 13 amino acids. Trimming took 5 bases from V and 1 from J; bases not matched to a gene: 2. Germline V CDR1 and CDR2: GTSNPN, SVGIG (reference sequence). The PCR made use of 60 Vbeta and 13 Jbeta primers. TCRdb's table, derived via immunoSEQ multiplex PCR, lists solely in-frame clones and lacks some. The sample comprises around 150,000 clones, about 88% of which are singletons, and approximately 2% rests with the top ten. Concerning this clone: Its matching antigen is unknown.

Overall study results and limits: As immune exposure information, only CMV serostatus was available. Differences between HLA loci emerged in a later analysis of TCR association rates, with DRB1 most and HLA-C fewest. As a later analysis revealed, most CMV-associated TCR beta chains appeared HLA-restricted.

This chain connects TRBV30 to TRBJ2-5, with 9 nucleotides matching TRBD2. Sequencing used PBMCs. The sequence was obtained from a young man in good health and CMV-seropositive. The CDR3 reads CAWASGTQETQYF. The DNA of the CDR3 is TGTGCCTGGGCTAGCGGGACCCAAGAGACCCAGTACTTC.